The 14 T cell receptor beta chains below all came from one sample that was sequenced in a study of blood T cells in healthy people across ages. Next came a second PCR, run for roughly 6 to 11 cycles, which used a sample-barcoded 5' primer along with a J-beta primer mix. TCRdb re-called the 5' RACE reads through MiXCR, storing one row per CDR3 protein. This table has about 1.4 million distinct CDR3 sequences, approximately 63% appearing once. The sequenced sample consisted of blood. Receptor source: a man aged 18 to 30 in good health.

The chain recombines TRBV5-1 with TRBJ2-3; 11 bases are shared with TRBD2. There are 16 residues in the CDR3. The V and J ends lost 6 bases and 0 bases, in that order; junction bases with no gene match: 6. Germline loops: CDR1 SGHRS, CDR2 YFSETQ. CDR3 in amino acids: CASNPGTSGSTDTQYF. CDR3 nucleotide sequence: TGCGCCAGCAACCCCGGGACTAGCGGAAGCACAGATACGCAGTATTTT. Supplemented by reference TRBV5-1 and TRBJ2-3, the full variable domain reads KAGVTQTPRYLIKTRGQQVTLSCSPISGHRSVSWYQQTPGQGLQFLFEYFSETQRNKGNFPGRFSGRQFSNSRSEMNVSTLELGDSALYLCASNPGTSGSTDTQYFGPGTRLTVL.

In this sample, this clonotype turned up a few times. This chain's CDR3 is CASSPLSENIQYF. In DNA form, the CDR3 reads TGTGCCAGCAGCCCCTTAAGCGAAAACATTCAGTACTTC. The chain links TRBV4-2 to TRBJ2-4; D gene uncertain. CDR1 LGHNA and CDR2 YNFKEQ come from the germline V gene. V shed 4 bases and J shed 5 bases, with 9 bases lying between them. CDR3 size: 13 residues.

This chain connects TRBV2 to TRBJ2-1; TRBD2 agrees at 7 bases. V gave up 8 bases and J gave up 5 bases; unmatched junction bases: 12. The CDR3 is 15 residues long. Germline-derived CDR1 and CDR2 are SNHLY and FYNNEI. The CDR3 protein is CASLAIGTTNNEQFF. CDR3 coding DNA: TGTGCCAGCTTAGCCATCGGGACTACTAACAATGAGCAGTTCTTC.

This clonotype was recorded a few times. The genes are TRBV24-1 and TRBJ2-1, with a weak D call TRBD1 (6 bases). This CDR3 contains 14 residues. Germline assignment: CDR1 KGHDR and CDR2 SFDVKD. Deletions cut 4 bases from V and 5 bases from J, with 11 bases between. CDR3 amino acids: CATSEQGVNNEQFF. The CDR3 DNA is TGTGCCACCAGTGAACAGGGTGTGAACAATGAGCAGTTCTTC.

The sample holds a few counts of this clonotype. V and J are TRBV29-1 and TRBJ2-7, with D perhaps assigned TRBD1 or TRBD2 (5 bases each). The CDR3 is 14 amino acids. Germline lookup yields CDR1 SQVTM and CDR2 ANQGSEA. The V and J ends lost 7 bases and 1 base respectively, with 17 bases between them. CDR3 residues: CSALPGPRSYEQYF. CDR3 nucleotide sequence: TGCAGCGCCCTACCGGGACCGCGTTCCTACGAGCAGTACTTC.

This chain uses TRBV14 with TRBJ2-1; D not resolved. The CDR3 spans 17 residues. V was cut by 4 bases and J by 0 bases, with 16 bases left in between. Germline CDR1 reads SGHDN; CDR2 reads FVKESK. The CDR3 sequence: CASSPQPTRPSYNEQFF. CDR3 coding DNA: TGTGCCAGCAGCCCCCAGCCGACCCGACCCTCCTACAATGAGCAGTTCTTC.

A word on this clonotype: The CDR3 carries no conserved terminal phenylalanine or tryptophan, so it likely arises from a read error. The chain recombines TRBV15 with TRBJ2-7; 7 bases are a match to TRBD1. CDR3 size: 15 residues. Germline loops: CDR1 LNHNV, CDR2 YYDKDF (reference sequence). V gave up 2 bases and J gave up 3 bases; unmatched junction bases: 7. The CDR3 DNA follows: TGTGCCACCAGCAGATTGAAAGGACAGGTCTACGAGCAGTACTAC. This translates into CATSRLKGQVYEQYY.

CDR3 sequence (DNA): TGTGCCAGCAGCCGAAGCCCAGGGGGCGAGCAGTACTTC. Translation: CASSRSPGGEQYF. The chain recombines TRBV7-6 with TRBJ2-7; TRBD1 agrees at 7 bases. There are 13 residues in the CDR3. Unmatched junction bases numbered 7, after V lost 5 bases and J lost 6 bases. Germline V CDR1 and CDR2: SGHVS, FNYEAQ.

Comments on this clonotype: This sequence may be a read error, since a much larger clone differs from it by one base. The genes are TRBV4-1 and TRBJ1-5; weak D call: TRBD1 (5 bases). The V gene's germline CDR1 is MGHRA and CDR2 YSYEKL. Trimming stripped 0 bases from V and 7 bases from J, with 7 bases between. The CDR3 has 13 residues. The CDR3: CASSQDWGQPQHF. CDR3 bases: TGCGCCAGCAGCCAAGATTGGGGGCAGCCCCAGCATTTT.

The chain links TRBV5-5 to TRBJ1-6; D gene ambiguous. Germline-derived CDR1 and CDR2 are SGHKS and YYEKEE (reference sequence). The V end was cut by 0 bases, the J end by 2 bases, with 9 bases between. The CDR3 totals 16 residues. The CDR3: CASSLGVATYNSPLHF. CDR3 coding DNA: TGTGCCAGCAGCTTGGGCGTGGCTACCTATAATTCACCCCTCCACTTT.

The V and J genes are TRBV7-2 and TRBJ2-7; D call uncertain. The last part of the DNA fits TRBJ2-5 better; the J call may be wrong. The V gene's germline CDR1 is SGHTA and CDR2 FQGNSA. The CDR3 consists of 13 residues. CDR3: CASSPNSEQTQYF. CDR3 bases: TGTGCCAGCAGCCCCAACAGCGAACAGACCCAGTACTTC.

The chain uses TRBV20-1 and TRBJ2-7; possibly TRBD2 for D (6 bases). Germline assignment: CDR1 DFQATT and CDR2 SNEGSKA (reference sequence). The CDR3 covers 13 residues. The ends were cut back, 1 base at V and 2 bases at J, with 9 bases in the middle. The CDR3 region is CSARVSGTYEQYF. DNA for the CDR3: TGCAGTGCTAGAGTTAGCGGAACCTACGAGCAGTACTTC.

This clonotype has a handful of counts. The chain combines TRBV18 with TRBJ2-7; D not certain. The germline gives CDR1 KGHSH, CDR2 LQKENI. This CDR3 comprises 13 residues. The V end was cut by 5 bases, the J end by 1 base, with 9 bases between. CDR3: CASSSERSYEQYF. The DNA for the CDR3 is TGTGCCAGCTCATCGGAGAGGTCCTACGAGCAGTACTTC.

The chain combines TRBV12-3 or TRBV12-4 with TRBJ2-2; no definite D call. This CDR3 region has 14 residues. V was clipped by 3 bases and J by 3 bases, with 8 bases between them. In nucleotides, the CDR3 is TGTGCCAGCAGTTTTGAACTGTACACCGGGGAGCTGTTTTTT. Its protein product is CASSFELYTGELFF.